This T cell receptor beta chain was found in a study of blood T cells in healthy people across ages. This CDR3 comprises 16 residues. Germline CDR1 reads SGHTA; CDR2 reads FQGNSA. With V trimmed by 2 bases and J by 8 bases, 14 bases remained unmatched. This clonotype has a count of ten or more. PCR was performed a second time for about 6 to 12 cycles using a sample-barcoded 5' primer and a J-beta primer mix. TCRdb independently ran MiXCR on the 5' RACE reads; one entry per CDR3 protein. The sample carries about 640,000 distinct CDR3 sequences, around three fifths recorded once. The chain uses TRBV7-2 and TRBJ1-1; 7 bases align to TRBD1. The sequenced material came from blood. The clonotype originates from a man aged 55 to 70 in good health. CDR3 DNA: TGTGCCAGCAGCTTAAGAGGGGGCCAGAGGGGTTCCGAAGCTTTCTTT. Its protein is CASSLRGGQRGSEAFF.